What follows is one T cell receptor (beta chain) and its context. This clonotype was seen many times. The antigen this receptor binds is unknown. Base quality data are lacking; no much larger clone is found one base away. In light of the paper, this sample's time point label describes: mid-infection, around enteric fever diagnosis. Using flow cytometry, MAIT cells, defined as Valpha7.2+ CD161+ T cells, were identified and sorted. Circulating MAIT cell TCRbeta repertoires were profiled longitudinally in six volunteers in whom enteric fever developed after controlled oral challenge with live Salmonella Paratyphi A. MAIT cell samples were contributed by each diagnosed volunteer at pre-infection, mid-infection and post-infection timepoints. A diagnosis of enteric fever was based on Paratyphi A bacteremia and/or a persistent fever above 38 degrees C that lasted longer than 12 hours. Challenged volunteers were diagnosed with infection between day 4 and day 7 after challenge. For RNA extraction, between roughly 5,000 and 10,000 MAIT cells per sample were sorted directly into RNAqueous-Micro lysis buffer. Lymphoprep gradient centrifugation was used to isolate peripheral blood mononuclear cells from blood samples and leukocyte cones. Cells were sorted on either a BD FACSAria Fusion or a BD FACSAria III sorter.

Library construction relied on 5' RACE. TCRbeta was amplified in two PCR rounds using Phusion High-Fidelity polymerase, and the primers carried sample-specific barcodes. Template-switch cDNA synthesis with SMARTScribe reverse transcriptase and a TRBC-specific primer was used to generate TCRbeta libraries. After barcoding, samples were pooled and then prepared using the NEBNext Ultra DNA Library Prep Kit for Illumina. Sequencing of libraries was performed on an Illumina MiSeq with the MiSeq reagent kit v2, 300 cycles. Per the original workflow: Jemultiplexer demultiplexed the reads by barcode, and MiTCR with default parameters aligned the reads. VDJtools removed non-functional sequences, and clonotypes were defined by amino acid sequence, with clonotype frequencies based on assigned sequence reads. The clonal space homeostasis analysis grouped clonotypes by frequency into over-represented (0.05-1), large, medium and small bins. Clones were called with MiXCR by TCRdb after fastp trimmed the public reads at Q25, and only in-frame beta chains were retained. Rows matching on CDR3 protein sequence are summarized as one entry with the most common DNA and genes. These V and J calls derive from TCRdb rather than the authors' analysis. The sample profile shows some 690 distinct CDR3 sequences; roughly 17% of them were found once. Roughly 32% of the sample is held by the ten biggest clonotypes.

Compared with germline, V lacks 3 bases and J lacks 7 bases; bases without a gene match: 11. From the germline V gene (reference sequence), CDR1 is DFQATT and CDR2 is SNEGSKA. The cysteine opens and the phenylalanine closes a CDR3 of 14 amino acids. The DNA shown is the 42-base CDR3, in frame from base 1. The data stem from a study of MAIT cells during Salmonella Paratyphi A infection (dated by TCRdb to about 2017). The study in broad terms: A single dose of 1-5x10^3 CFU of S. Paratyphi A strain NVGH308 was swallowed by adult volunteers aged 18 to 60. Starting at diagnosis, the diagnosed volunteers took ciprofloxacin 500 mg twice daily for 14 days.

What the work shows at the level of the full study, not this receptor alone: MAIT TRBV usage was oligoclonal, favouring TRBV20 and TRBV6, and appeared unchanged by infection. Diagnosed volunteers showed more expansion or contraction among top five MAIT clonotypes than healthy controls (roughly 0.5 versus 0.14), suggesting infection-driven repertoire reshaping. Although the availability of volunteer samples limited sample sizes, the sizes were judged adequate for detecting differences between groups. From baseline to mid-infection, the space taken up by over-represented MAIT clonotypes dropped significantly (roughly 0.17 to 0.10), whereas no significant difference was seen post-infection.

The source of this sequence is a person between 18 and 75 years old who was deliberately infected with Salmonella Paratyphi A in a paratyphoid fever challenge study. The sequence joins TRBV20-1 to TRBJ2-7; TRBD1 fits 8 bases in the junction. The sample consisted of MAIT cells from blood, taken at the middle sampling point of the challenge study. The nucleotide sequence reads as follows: TGCAGTGCTAGGATAGACAGGGGTTTGGAAGAGCAGTACTTC. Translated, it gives CSARIDRGLEEQYF.